This T cell receptor beta chain was sequenced in a study of blood T cell repertoires in COVID-19 (dated by TCRdb to 2020 to 2022). Context from the whole study: Samples covering the acute and convalescent phases of COVID-19 were provided by collaborators in the United States, Italy and Spain. The prospective study material was composed of cDNA or gDNA derived from T cells, B-cell-depleted T cells, or PBMCs. Deeply sampled blood TCRbeta repertoires from subjects exposed to, actively infected with, or recovered from COVID-19 were included in the dataset. The repertoires were released in a freely available public database meant as a resource for research on the immune response to SARS-CoV-2. Samples came from the ongoing ImmuneRACE study (first 160 participants) plus 1,254 subjects from 6 global collaborators. A de-identified subject ID, COVID-19 status, age in years and sex were almost always included in the sample metadata. Where HLA class I and class II types were available, the types were taken from metadata supplied by the sample provider, not from assay-based typing. The full study reports these points: The quantity of clinical and demographic metadata differed by source and by participant and was supplied without curation.

Whole blood was collected in K2EDTA tubes by collaborating institutions according to the institutions' own protocols. For TCRbeta analysis, collaborator samples were shipped as frozen whole blood, as isolated PBMCs, or as DNA extracted from either sample type. Details on this clone: Which antigen it targets is not known. No clone much larger than this one lies a single base away; base qualities are absent.

As encoded in the germline V gene, CDR1 is MNHGY while CDR2 is SVAAGI. At the junction V is shortened by 5 bases and J by 9 bases; bases outside the gene matches: 4. The CDR3 goes from the cysteine to the phenylalanine over 11 residues. This entry keeps only the CDR3 DNA: 33 bases, framed from base 1. The immunoSEQ Assay, a bias-controlled multiplex PCR, was used to amplify TCRbeta CDR3 regions from genomic DNA. For the original study's pipeline: Nucleated cell counts per sample were estimated from amplification of reference gene primers within the assay. To quantify the absolute abundance of each unique TCRbeta CDR3 rearrangement, sequence reads were collapsed and filtered. For each sample, productive Simpson clonality was calculated as the square root of Simpson's diversity index over productive rearrangements. Sourced from immuneACCESS, this table was stored by TCRdb with only in-frame sequences that have V and J called. A share of the clones is absent; for the studies checked, an unresolved V gene accounts for under half, and the remainder has no known explanation. V and J calls and clone size are those listed in that table; D and trimming were worked out from the DNA. Recorded for this sample are approximately 230,000 clones; roughly 83% of them occurred a single time. The top ten clones comprise around 8.9% of the sample.

The chain employs TRBV6-9 and TRBJ2-7, with TRBD1 matching 7 junction bases. The clonotype comes from a man older than 75 with acute or convalescent COVID-19. Sequenced: peripheral blood. The DNA sequence reads TGTGCCAGCAGTGACAGGGTTGGGCAGTACTTC. This gives the protein CASSDRVGQYF.